The rows below give T cell receptor beta chains drawn from one sample of a study of CD8 T cells in ankylosing spondylitis. TCRdb passed the 5' RACE reads through MiXCR, listing each CDR3 protein once. Among 150,000 to 200,000 distinct CDR3 sequences listed, roughly 12% were seen once. The specimen was blood, either unsorted or a sorted T cell fraction (not recorded which). These receptors originate from a male donor with ankylosing spondylitis or in good health (not recorded which). CDR3s include the opening cysteine and the closing phenylalanine or tryptophan. A D gene is named only where the DNA matches it firmly. Size values are once, few and many counts, or a class for expanded clones, and some rows have none.

d_gene,j_gene,v_gene,abundance,CDR3aa,CDR3nt
TRBD1,TRBJ2-7,TRBV7-9,many,CASTPGPGTGPSYEQYF,TGTGCCAGCACCCCGGGACCCGGGACAGGGCCCTCCTACGAGCAGTACTTC
.,TRBJ2-6,TRBV5-1,many,CASSLDRPGANVLTF,TGCGCCAGCAGCTTGGACAGGCCTGGGGCCAACGTCCTGACTTTC
TRBD2,TRBJ2-5,TRBV6-1,.,CASAPPGGGSQETQYF,TGTGCCAGCGCTCCACCGGGGGGGGGGAGTCAAGAGACCCAGTACTTC
.,TRBJ2-7,TRBV10-1,many,CASSERDSPNYEQYF,TGCGCCAGCAGTGAAAGGGACTCCCCAAACTACGAGCAGTACTTC
.,TRBJ2-1,TRBV7-8,few,CASSLEQGAPWDEQFF,TGTGCCAGCAGCTTAGAGCAGGGCGCCCCCTGGGATGAGCAGTTCTTC
.,TRBJ1-4,TRBV18,few,CASRLRGAANEKLFF,TGTGCCAGCCGCCTCCGGGGGGCCGCTAATGAAAAACTGTTTTTT
.,TRBJ2-7,TRBV4-3,few,CASSQEGAGSYEQYF,TGCGCCAGCAGCCAAGAAGGGGCGGGGTCCTACGAGCAGTACTTC
.,TRBJ1-5,TRBV20-1,many,CSASGGGSNQPQHF,TGCAGTGCTAGTGGAGGTGGTAGCAATCAGCCCCAGCATTTT
.,TRBJ2-1,TRBV11-2,few,CASSFNGGPAYNEQFF,TGTGCCAGCAGCTTCAACGGGGGGCCCGCCTACAATGAGCAGTTCTTC
TRBD1,TRBJ1-4,TRBV5-1,many,CASSLQGQGANEKLFF,TGCGCCAGCAGCCTCCAAGGACAGGGAGCGAATGAAAAACTGTTTTTT
.,TRBJ2-3,TRBV6-1,many,CASSGSTDTQYF,TGTGCCAGCAGTGGGTCGACAGATACGCAGTATTTT
.,TRBJ1-1,TRBV6-1,many,CAIQVTGMNTEAFF,TGTGCCATCCAGGTAACAGGGATGAACACTGAAGCTTTCTTT
.,TRBJ1-1,TRBV14,.,CAGGSYGTEAFF,TGTGCCGGCGGGAGCTACGGGACTGAAGCTTTCTTT
.,TRBJ1-3,TRBV4-3,.,CASSQDFGRSSGNTIYF,TGCGCCAGCAGCCAAGATTTTGGACGGAGCTCTGGAAACACCATATATTTT
TRBD1,TRBJ2-7,TRBV20-1,many,CSARAPTGFEQYF,TGCAGTGCTAGAGCCCCGACAGGGTTCGAGCAGTACTTC
.,TRBJ1-3,TRBV11-2,.,CASSLIRSGNTIYF,TGTGCCAGCAGCTTAATCCGCTCTGGAAACACCATATATTTT
.,TRBJ2-3,TRBV4-1,many,CASSQDMGVGTQYF,TGCGCCAGCAGCCAAGATATGGGTGTAGGTACGCAGTATTTT
.,TRBJ1-1,TRBV7-8,.,CASSLPLGGDTEAFF,TGTGCCAGCAGCCTTCCCCTCGGGGGGGACACTGAAGCTTTCTTT
.,TRBJ2-2,TRBV11-2,many,CASSLLPGANTGELFF,TGTGCCAGCAGCTTATTACCCGGAGCGAACACCGGGGAGCTGTTTTTT
.,TRBJ2-5,TRBV7-8,few,CASSLRGTTYLETQYF,TGTGCCAGCAGCTTAAGGGGGACTACTTACCTAGAGACCCAGTACTTC
TRBD2,TRBJ2-1,TRBV12-3/TRBV12-4,many,CASSQLAESYNEQFF,TGTGCCAGCAGCCAACTAGCGGAAAGTTACAATGAGCAGTTCTTC
.,TRBJ2-2,TRBV14,many,CASSQRTGELFF,TGTGCCAGCAGCCAACGTACCGGGGAGCTGTTTTTT
.,TRBJ1-6,TRBV4-3,few,CASSQEQGRNSPLHF,TGCGCCAGCAGCCAAGAACAGGGAAGGAATTCACCCCTCCACTTT
.,TRBJ2-6,TRBV10-3,.,CAISGGTPSGANVLTF,TGTGCCATCAGTGGGGGGACACCCTCTGGGGCCAACGTCCTGACTTTC
.,TRBJ2-1,TRBV5-1,.,CASSGRLQGGSYNEQFF,TGCGCCAGCAGCGGTCGACTCCAGGGGGGCTCCTACAATGAGCAGTTCTTC
TRBD1,TRBJ1-1,TRBV3-1,many,CASSLRQGVTEAFF,TGTGCCAGCAGCCTTAGACAGGGCGTAACTGAAGCTTTCTTT
TRBD2,TRBJ2-1,TRBV5-6,many,CASSLVLAGESDEQFF,TGTGCCAGCAGCTTGGTACTAGCGGGAGAGAGCGATGAGCAGTTCTTC
.,TRBJ1-5,TRBV20-1,.,CSARAGAGNQPQHF,TGCAGTGCTAGAGCGGGGGCAGGTAATCAGCCCCAGCATTTT
TRBD2,TRBJ2-7,TRBV29-1,many,CSVERGLAGGSEQYF,TGCAGCGTTGAAAGGGGACTAGCGGGAGGAAGCGAGCAGTACTTC
.,TRBJ2-2,TRBV7-2,.,CTSSLVSGELFF,TGTACCAGCAGCTTAGTATCCGGGGAGCTGTTTTTT
TRBD2,TRBJ2-1,TRBV12-3/TRBV12-4,few,CASRGGGPGEQFF,TGTGCCAGCAGGGGGGGGGGACCGGGTGAGCAGTTCTTC
.,TRBJ1-1,TRBV11-3,.,CASSLKGGLSNTEAFF,TGTGCCAGCAGCTTAAAGGGAGGGCTTTCGAACACTGAAGCTTTCTTT
.,TRBJ1-3,TRBV5-1,.,CASSLEFEGNTIYF,TGCGCCAGCAGCTTGGAATTTGAGGGAAACACCATATATTTT
TRBD2,TRBJ2-3,TRBV10-3,many,CAISEPKRGGSTDTQYF,TGTGCCATCAGTGAGCCGAAGCGGGGGGGAAGCACAGATACGCAGTATTTT
.,TRBJ1-1,TRBV3-1,.,CASSPGRERTEAFF,TGTGCCAGCAGCCCGGGGAGGGAGCGCACTGAAGCTTTCTTT
.,TRBJ2-3,TRBV20-1,many,CSAGTPDPDTQYF,TGCAGTGCCGGGACTCCTGACCCAGATACGCAGTATTTT
.,TRBJ1-3,TRBV29-1,many,CSAARDGLGNTIYF,TGCAGCGCCGCCCGGGACGGCTTAGGAAACACCATATATTTT